This TCR beta chain was captured in a study of blood T cell repertoires in COVID-19. Turning to the study itself: Samples representing acute and convalescent COVID-19 were sourced from the United States, Italy and Spain. PBMCs, B-cell-depleted T cells, or T cells provided the cDNA or gDNA that made up the material.

Original analysis: Scientists estimated how many nucleated cells there were by amplifying reference gene primers. Measured with immunoSEQ multiplex PCR; TCRdb has only the in-frame clones, and not every one. The DNA was the basis for D and trimming; V, J and clone size are from that table. The repertoire has 200,000 to 250,000 clones, 65% to 90% of them found once; the top ten carry roughly an eighth. The TCR was taken from a human donor in a cohort sampled during active COVID-19. The sequenced material came from peripheral blood.

The DNA of the CDR3 is TGCGCCAGCAGCTTTGACAGGGATTCACCCCTCCACTTT. This encodes CASSFDRDSPLHF. The chain carries TRBV5-1 and TRBJ1-6; TRBD1 matches 7 bases. This CDR3 has 13 amino acids. V shed 2 bases, J shed 8 bases, and the junction held 1 base outside the gene matches. Looked up from germline, CDR1 is SGHRS and CDR2 is YFSETQ.